The 24 T cell receptor beta chains below all came from one sample that was sequenced in a study of beta chain features in type 1 diabetes. The entirety of the isolated RNA underwent reverse transcription, so expressed TCRB transcripts were sequenced. TCRdb keeps only in-frame clones here, not all; method: immunoSEQ multiplex PCR. Among approximately 250,000 clones, 13% to 15% were seen once, and the ten largest hold around 0.026%. Sequenced material: naive CD4+ T cells from blood. The receptors derive from a middle-aged woman in good health.

The chain recombines TRBV27 with TRBJ2-3, with 11 positions matching TRBD2. This CDR3 spans 18 amino acids. Trimming cost V 3 bases and J 2 bases; bases outside gene matches: 10. Germline V gene lookup returns CDR1 MNHEY and CDR2 SMNVEV (reference sequence). This CDR3 reads CASSLEVSSGGTTDTQYF. The CDR3 coding sequence is TGTGCCAGCAGTTTGGAAGTTTCTAGCGGGGGGACCACAGATACGCAGTATTTT.

The genes are TRBV7-2 and TRBJ1-5; possibly TRBD1 for D (6 bases). The CDR3 runs 16 residues. Germline V gene sequence: CDR1 SGHTA, CDR2 FQGNSA. The V gene lost 4 bases and the J gene lost 4 bases, with 17 bases spanning the gap. CDR3 DNA sequence: TGTGCCAGCAGCTATTATGGGGGCAGCGTGAATCAGCCCCAGCATTTT. Amino acid sequence: CASSYYGGSVNQPQHF.

This chain's CDR3 is CATSSRDSYEQYF. In nucleotides, the CDR3 is TGTGCCACCAGCAGCCGGGATTCCTACGAGCAGTACTTC. V usage is TRBV15 and J usage is TRBJ2-7; D is possibly TRBD2 (5 bases). The CDR3 is made up of 13 amino acids. The germline V and J ends were trimmed by 3 bases and 1 base, with 7 bases remaining between them. CDR1 and CDR2 (germline): LNHNV, YYDKDF (reference sequence).

V gene TRBV29-1 combines with J gene TRBJ1-1; D unresolved. The germline V gene encodes CDR1 SQVTM and CDR2 ANQGSEA. Trimming stripped 0 bases from V and 1 base from J, with 6 bases between. This CDR3 has 13 residues. The CDR3 bases are TGCAGCGTTGAAGAAAACAGGAACACTGAAGCTTTCTTT. Translation gives CSVEENRNTEAFF. Combining the CDR3 with reference TRBV29-1 and TRBJ1-1 gives the whole variable domain SAVISQKPSRDICQRGTSLTIQCQVDSQVTMMFWYRQQPGQSLTLIATANQGSEATYESGFVIDKFPISRPNLTFSTLTVSNMSPEDSSIYLCSVEENRNTEAFFGQGTRLTVV.

This clone has at least ten counts. The rearrangement links TRBV7-9 to TRBJ2-7; weak D call: TRBD2 (5 bases). Trimming left V 0 bases short and J 4 bases short, with 13 bases between. The V gene's germline CDR1 is SEHNR and CDR2 FQNEAQ (reference sequence). The CDR3 runs 15 residues. In DNA form, the CDR3 reads TGTGCCAGCAGCTTAGCGCAAGCGGCAGGATACGAGCAGTACTTC. It encodes CASSLAQAAGYEQYF.

This rearrangement joins TRBV6-5 to TRBJ2-7; perhaps TRBD1 as D (6 bases). Trimming removed 0 bases at V and 3 bases at J, with 12 bases between. From germline, CDR1 is MNHEY and CDR2 SVGAGI. CDR3 size: 15 residues. CDR3 in DNA: TGTGCCAGCAGTTACTCCCCGGGACAAAACTACGAGCAGTACTTC. Translated: CASSYSPGQNYEQYF.

This clone turned up a few times. The V gene is TRBV7-6, the J gene TRBJ2-2, with D maybe TRBD2 (6 bases). CDR3 length: 15 residues. Trimming removed 5 bases from V and 4 bases from J, with 14 bases in between. Per the germline V gene, CDR1 is SGHVS and CDR2 is FNYEAQ. The CDR3 coding sequence is TGTGCCAGCAGCGAAACTAGCAGGAGCACCGGGGAGCTGTTTTTT. Translating it yields CASSETSRSTGELFF.

This chain uses TRBV29-1 with TRBJ2-7; no reliable D call. This CDR3 region has 12 residues. The V gene lost 4 bases and the J gene lost 4 bases, with 11 bases spanning the gap. The germline V gene encodes CDR1 SQVTM and CDR2 ANQGSEA. The CDR3 sequence is CSVAGGSYEQYF. The CDR3 DNA follows: TGCAGCGTTGCGGGTGGGTCATACGAGCAGTACTTC.

In its sample, this clone was seen a few times. The chain uses TRBV7-9 and TRBJ2-5, with TRBD2 as a possible D gene (5 bases). This CDR3 spans 11 amino acids. Trimming took 11 bases from V and 5 from J, leaving 12 bases between them. The germline gives CDR1 SEHNR, CDR2 FQNEAQ (reference sequence). CDR3 amino acids: CAAGERETQYF. The CDR3 nucleotides read TGTGCCGCAGGAGAGCGGGAGACCCAGTACTTC.

This clone was observed a handful of times. The chain combines TRBV19 with TRBJ1-6, with D unclear. Germline V CDR1 and CDR2: LNHDA, SQIVND (reference sequence). The CDR3 is made up of 14 amino acids. Trimming took 3 bases from V and 6 from J, leaving 9 bases between them. CDR3: CASSISRVNSPLHF. The DNA of the CDR3 is TGTGCCAGTAGTATCTCGCGGGTTAATTCACCCCTCCACTTT.

This clone was counted only a few times. This chain links TRBV6-6 with TRBJ1-6; TRBD1 might be the D (6 bases). V was cut by 6 bases and J by 10 bases, with 16 bases left in between. CDR1 MNHNY and CDR2 SVGAGI come from the germline V gene (reference sequence). This CDR3 has 14 residues. The CDR3 DNA sequence: TGTGCCAGCAGCTCCACAGGGTCGGGCTCACCCCTCCACTTT. Protein sequence: CASSSTGSGSPLHF.

V gene TRBV6-1 combines with J gene TRBJ2-7; TRBD1 matches 9 bases. V gave up 7 bases and J gave up 6 bases; unmatched junction bases: 10. CDR3 length: 14 residues. Germline-derived CDR1 and CDR2 are MNHNS and SASEGT. Here the CDR3 DNA reads TGTGCCAGCAACCCGGGACAGGGTGTCTTCGAGCAGTACTTC. Protein: CASNPGQGVFEQYF.

This clone came up a few times. The V call is TRBV7-8, the J call TRBJ2-1; 12 positions match TRBD2. The CDR3 sequence is 16 residues long. Trimming cost V 4 bases and J 8 bases; bases outside gene matches: 9. Germline V gene data show CDR1 as SGHVS and CDR2 as FQNEAQ. CDR3 nucleotide sequence: TGTGCCAGCAGCTCCCTCGGACTAGCGGGATGGGATGAGCAGTTCTTC. The encoded protein is CASSSLGLAGWDEQFF.

There are a few counts of this clone. The chain joins TRBV27 to TRBJ1-6; D remains ambiguous. The length of the CDR3 is 14 residues. CDR1 MNHEY and CDR2 SMNVEV come from the germline V gene (reference sequence). V was trimmed by 6 bases and J by 7 bases, leaving 13 bases between them. The CDR3 DNA follows: TGTGCCAGCAGCAGTGATTGGGCAAATTCACCCCTCCACTTT. Translation: CASSSDWANSPLHF.

The chain carries TRBV2 and TRBJ2-7, with 7 bases aligning to TRBD2. With 5 bases clipped from V and 2 bases from J, the junction kept 9 bases outside the gene matches. In germline, CDR1 is SNHLY, CDR2 FYNNEI. The CDR3 length is 15 residues. The CDR3, as DNA: TGTGCCAGCAGTCCCTTAGCGGGCTCTGCCTACGAGCAGTACTTC. Protein: CASSPLAGSAYEQYF.

This clone turned up a few times. CDR3 sequence: CASSQHPGGMALETQYF. CDR3 nucleotide sequence: TGTGCCAGCAGCCAACACCCAGGGGGTATGGCCCTGGAGACCCAGTACTTC. This chain links TRBV14 with TRBJ2-5; 7 positions match TRBD1. J gave up 5 bases and V 2 bases, and 14 bases lay outside the gene matches. CDR1 and CDR2 (germline): SGHDN, FVKESK. CDR3 size: 17 residues. Looking up the rest from reference TRBV14 and TRBJ2-5 gives the full variable domain: EAGVTQFPSHSVIEKGQTVTLRCDPISGHDNLYWYRRVMGKEIKFLLHFVKESKQDESGMPNNRFLAERTGGTYSTLKVQPAELEDSGVYFCASSQHPGGMALETQYFGPGTRLLVL.

The chain combines TRBV7-9 with TRBJ1-1; D uncertain. The CDR3 extends over 13 amino acids. Per germline, CDR1 SEHNR and CDR2 FQNEAQ (reference sequence). Deletions cut 0 bases from V and 0 bases from J, with 2 bases between. The CDR3 spells CASSLALNTEAFF. The CDR3 DNA reads TGTGCCAGCAGCTTAGCCTTGAACACTGAAGCTTTCTTT.

The chain uses TRBV15 and TRBJ2-3; TRBD2 matches at 7 bases. The CDR3 covers 14 residues. V shed 2 bases, J shed 4 bases, and the junction held 3 bases outside the gene matches. The germline CDR1 and CDR2 sequences are LNHNV and YYDKDF (reference sequence). This CDR3 is CATSRRLAPDTQYF. As DNA, the CDR3 is TGTGCCACCAGCAGACGACTAGCTCCAGATACGCAGTATTTT.

Here the CDR3 reads CASSGTGLRNSPLHF. CDR3 DNA sequence: TGTGCCAGCAGTGGGACAGGGTTGCGTAATTCACCCCTCCACTTT. The chain links TRBV2 to TRBJ1-6; TRBD1 agrees at 8 bases. With V trimmed by 4 bases and J by 6 bases, 5 bases remained unmatched. Germline values: CDR1 SNHLY, CDR2 FYNNEI. The length of the CDR3 is 15 residues.

The V and J genes are TRBV5-1 and TRBJ1-4; TRBD1 matches at 8 bases. Unmatched junction bases numbered 4, after V lost 4 bases and J lost 5 bases. The CDR3 spans 14 residues. Germline-derived CDR1 and CDR2 are SGHRS and YFSETQ. The DNA of the CDR3 is TGCGCCAGCAGCAGATGGACAGGGAATGAAAAACTGTTTTTT. Amino acid sequence: CASSRWTGNEKLFF. The full variable domain, its missing parts supplied by reference TRBV5-1 and TRBJ1-4, is KAGVTQTPRYLIKTRGQQVTLSCSPISGHRSVSWYQQTPGQGLQFLFEYFSETQRNKGNFPGRFSGRQFSNSRSEMNVSTLELGDSALYLCASSRWTGNEKLFFGSGTQLSVL.

The sample holds many counts of this clone. V is TRBV20-1 and J is TRBJ1-1, with D hard to call. Germline CDR1 DFQATT, CDR2 SNEGSKA (reference sequence). V was clipped by 6 bases and J by 5 bases, with 10 bases between them. This CDR3 has 11 amino acids. The CDR3 bases are TGCAGTGCCGCTAGGAATACTGAAGCTTTCTTT. As protein: CSAARNTEAFF.

DNA of the CDR3: TGTGCCAGCAAAGGTTTAGGACAGGGCTATGGCTACACCTTC. Protein product: CASKGLGQGYGYTF. V gene TRBV2 combines with J gene TRBJ1-2; TRBD1 matches at 8 bases. This CDR3 region has 14 residues. V shed 7 bases, J shed 4 bases, and the junction held 8 bases outside the gene matches. Per germline, CDR1 SNHLY and CDR2 FYNNEI.

This clone appeared a few times. The chain employs TRBV30 and TRBJ2-4, with 9 bases fitting TRBD1. V shed 1 base and J 7 bases; nucleotides not matched to a gene: 8. This CDR3 spans 15 amino acids. CDR1 and CDR2 from the germline V gene are GTSNPN and SVGIG (reference sequence). As DNA, the CDR3 is TGTGCCTGGAGTGCAGACAGGGGGGGCCATAACATTCAGTACTTC. Translated: CAWSADRGGHNIQYF. Together with reference TRBV30 and TRBJ2-4, the CDR3 gives the full variable domain: SQTIHQWPATLVQPVGSPLSLECTVEGTSNPNLYWYRQAAGRGLQLLFYSVGIGQISSEVPQNLSASRPQDRQFILSSKKLLLSDSGFYLCAWSADRGGHNIQYFGAGTRLSVL.

This clone was counted a few times. This chain connects TRBV9 to TRBJ1-1; D unresolved. Germline-derived CDR1 and CDR2 are SGDLS and YYNGEE. The germline V and J ends were trimmed by 2 bases and 0 bases, with 11 bases remaining between them. The CDR3 covers 15 residues. CDR3 DNA sequence: TGTGCCAGCAGCGTTTCACAGCCCATGAACACTGAAGCTTTCTTT. It is translated as CASSVSQPMNTEAFF.